These 19 T cell receptor beta chains were all obtained from the same sample, sequenced in a study of shared clonotypes between healthy human individuals. Profiling relied on immunoSEQ multiplex PCR, and the TCRdb table lists in-frame clones only, not all of them. The sample contains 2 million to 2.5 million clones, over 85% of which appear only once. Sequencing input: naive CD4+ T cells from PBMCs. Documented subset: CD45RA+ positively selected. The source of these receptors is a man between 18 and 35 years old in good health. Some clones in this sample may be carry-over from other donors' samples.

J is TRBJ1-6 and V is TRBV5-4, with 7 bases lining up with TRBD1. The CDR3 is 15 residues long. V was pared by 4 bases and J by 5 bases, with 6 bases of the junction left unmatched. The germline V gene has CDR1 SGHNT and CDR2 YYREEE (reference sequence). CDR3 nucleotide sequence: TGTGCCAGCAGCCGATTAACAGGGGATAATTCACCCCTCCACTTT. Translating it yields CASSRLTGDNSPLHF.

This sequence joins TRBV6-5 and TRBJ2-1; 9 bases fit TRBD2. Germline CDR1 MNHEY, CDR2 SVGAGI. This CDR3 comprises 14 residues. V gave up 10 bases and J gave up 4 bases; unmatched junction bases: 8. The CDR3 sequence: CATSRLAGYNEQFF. The CDR3 nucleotides are TGTGCCACCTCCCGGCTAGCGGGATACAATGAGCAGTTCTTC.

Concerning this clone itself: Other DNA sequences in this specimen translate into the identical CDR3. CDR3 in DNA: TGTGCCAGCAGCTTAGTGGGGAACACCGGGGAGCTGTTTTTT. Protein: CASSLVGNTGELFF. The V gene is TRBV7-3, the J gene TRBJ2-2, with unresolved D. Germline V lookup: CDR1 SGHTA, CDR2 FQGTGA. This CDR3 has 14 amino acids. Trimming removed 2 bases at V and 1 base at J, with 5 bases between.

The chain couples TRBV28 to TRBJ1-4; the D gene is possibly TRBD1 (5 bases). V was shortened by 6 bases and J by 7 bases, with 9 bases between the two germline ends. The CDR3 loop spans 12 amino acids. CDR1 MDHEN and CDR2 SYDVKM come from the germline V gene. CDR3 loop: CASSSGTEKLFF. CDR3 nucleotide sequence: TGTGCCAGCAGCTCCGGGACTGAAAAACTGTTTTTT.

The chain uses TRBV2 and TRBJ2-5; D is unresolved. Per germline, CDR1 SNHLY and CDR2 FYNNEI. Trimming took off 5 bases at V and 2 bases at J, with 6 bases between the two ends. The CDR3 loop spans 12 amino acids. The DNA of the CDR3 is TGTGCCAGCAGTCAGGAGCAAGAGACCCAGTACTTC. Amino acid sequence: CASSQEQETQYF.

J is TRBJ1-5 and V is TRBV19; TRBD1 matches at 7 bases. The CDR3 totals 14 residues. Germline assignment: CDR1 LNHDA and CDR2 SQIVND (reference sequence). Losses at the gene ends were 7 bases for V and 2 bases for J; bases not matched to a gene: 5. CDR3 sequence: CASIPTGGNQPQHF. In nucleotides, the CDR3 is TGTGCCAGTATCCCAACAGGGGGCAATCAGCCCCAGCATTTT.

V gene TRBV4-3 combines with J gene TRBJ2-7, with 7 nucleotides matching TRBD1. Per germline, CDR1 LGHNA and CDR2 YSLEER. This CDR3 is built from 15 residues. V was clipped by 3 bases and J by 3 bases; unmatched bases: 8. The CDR3 loop is CASSQEEQGFYEQYF. Written as DNA, the CDR3 is TGCGCCAGCAGCCAGGAAGAACAGGGGTTCTACGAGCAGTACTTC.

This clone was seen more than once but under ten times. The sample has other DNA sequences that encode this CDR3 too. The chain's CDR3 is CSVGGNMNTEAFF. CDR3 coding DNA: TGCAGCGTTGGAGGGAACATGAACACTGAAGCTTTCTTT. The rearrangement links TRBV29-1 to TRBJ1-1, with D hard to call. Looked up from germline, CDR1 is SQVTM and CDR2 is ANQGSEA. Trimming stripped 4 bases from V and 0 bases from J, with 9 bases between. The CDR3 sequence is 13 residues long.

The chain combines TRBV5-1 with TRBJ2-2, with D possibly being TRBD1 (6 bases). Germline V CDR1 and CDR2: SGHRS, YFSETQ. V lost 0 bases and J 1 base, leaving 16 bases between the germline ends. The CDR3 has 18 residues. CDR3 coding DNA: TGCGCCAGCAGCTTGGGAGGGACATACTCGGGGAACACCGGGGAGCTGTTTTTT. The encoded protein is CASSLGGTYSGNTGELFF.

The chain couples TRBV28 to TRBJ1-4, with unresolved D. The germline V and J ends were trimmed by 5 bases and 8 bases, with 9 bases remaining between them. The CDR3 contains 12 residues. Germline CDR1 and CDR2: MDHEN and SYDVKM. The CDR3 is CASSVRREKLFF. For the CDR3, the DNA is TGTGCCAGCAGTGTAAGAAGGGAAAAACTGTTTTTT.

This clone is a singleton in its sample. The gene calls are TRBV28 and TRBJ2-3, with D perhaps given as TRBD1 or TRBD2 (6 bases each). V was trimmed by 10 bases and J by 3 bases, leaving 17 bases between them. The CDR3 loop spans 14 amino acids. Germline V gene data show CDR1 as MDHEN and CDR2 as SYDVKM. Here the CDR3 DNA reads TGTGCCACAAACATCGGGGGCTCGACAGATACGCAGTATTTT. It encodes CATNIGGSTDTQYF.

The chain links TRBV30 to TRBJ1-3; TRBD1 matches 7 bases. V was pared by 4 bases and J by 4 bases, with 4 bases of the junction left unmatched. In germline, CDR1 is GTSNPN, CDR2 SVGIG (reference sequence). The CDR3 is made up of 13 amino acids. The CDR3 loop is CAWKTGVGNTIYF. CDR3 nucleotides: TGTGCCTGGAAAACAGGGGTCGGAAACACCATATATTTT.

This clone is a singleton in its sample. The V and J genes are TRBV7-2 and TRBJ2-2; 9 bases agree with TRBD1. The CDR3 is 16 amino acids. The junction had 4 bases not matched to a gene; V was cut back by 0 bases and J by 5 bases. The germline V gene has CDR1 SGHTA and CDR2 FQGNSA. The CDR3 sequence: CASSLAGTGFTGELFF. The CDR3, as DNA: TGTGCCAGCAGCTTAGCCGGGACAGGGTTTACCGGGGAGCTGTTTTTT.

This clone came up once. V usage is TRBV7-2 and J usage is TRBJ1-2, with D uncertain. The CDR3 is 15 residues long. The V end was cut by 5 bases, the J end by 5 bases, with 18 bases between. The germline V gene has CDR1 SGHTA and CDR2 FQGNSA. In nucleotides, the CDR3 is TGTGCCAGCAGCCCCACACACGGGAGTTGGTATGGCTACACCTTC. Translation: CASSPTHGSWYGYTF.

This rearrangement joins TRBV6-1 to TRBJ2-7, with D perhaps TRBD1 (8 bases). Between the trimmed V and J ends, which lost 8 bases and 2 bases, there was a span of 16 bases. Germline CDR1 is MNHNS and CDR2 is SASEGT. The CDR3 extends over 14 amino acids. The CDR3 protein is CASLTGGAPYEQYF. CDR3 bases: TGTGCCAGCCTTACAGGGGGGGCTCCCTACGAGCAGTACTTC.

The J gene is TRBJ2-1, the V gene TRBV7-2; D gene ambiguous. V lost 0 bases to trimming and J lost 6 bases, with 9 bases between them. The germline CDR1 and CDR2 sequences are SGHTA and FQGNSA. The CDR3 sequence is 14 residues long. The CDR3 here is CASSLALPVNEQFF. The CDR3 bases are TGTGCCAGCAGCTTAGCGCTCCCGGTCAATGAGCAGTTCTTC.

About this clone itself: Other DNA sequences in this specimen translate into the identical CDR3. The chain employs TRBV5-6 and TRBJ1-3; D remains unclear. Per the germline V gene, CDR1 is SGHDT and CDR2 is YYEEEE. Trimming removed 0 bases from V and 0 bases from J, with 10 bases in between. The CDR3 contains 16 residues. The CDR3 DNA reads TGTGCCAGCAGCTTGGGATCCGGGATCTCTGGAAACACCATATATTTT. The encoded protein is CASSLGSGISGNTIYF.

The chain joins TRBV6-6 to TRBJ2-2; no firm D call. The length of the CDR3 is 12 residues. Germline V lookup: CDR1 MNHNY, CDR2 SVGAGI (reference sequence). Trimming stripped 5 bases from V and 7 bases from J, with 8 bases between. CDR3 sequence (DNA): TGTGCCAGCAGTCCAAGACTCGGGGAGCTGTTTTTT. It yields the protein CASSPRLGELFF.

Here the CDR3 reads CASATSGRRSEQFF. The CDR3 nucleotides are TGTGCCAGCGCGACTAGCGGGAGGAGGAGTGAGCAGTTCTTC. The rearrangement links TRBV19 to TRBJ2-1, with 13 bases lining up with TRBD2. Unmatched junction bases numbered 8, after V lost 9 bases and J lost 9 bases. CDR3 length equals 14 residues. Germline values: CDR1 LNHDA, CDR2 SQIVND (reference sequence).